The 30 T cell receptor beta chains listed next were all sequenced from one sample in a study of CD8 T cells in Susac syndrome. RNA amounts of about 0.5 to 1 ug underwent reverse transcription with random hexamers. TCRdb ran MiXCR on the immunoSEQ multiplex PCR reads and lists one entry per CDR3 protein. The sample lists 130,000 or so distinct CDR3 sequences, 80% seen once, with around 0.5% in the top ten. Sequencing used CD8+ T cells from PBMCs. All receptors derive from a human donor with multiple sclerosis.

The chain carries TRBV2 and TRBJ2-7, with D maybe TRBD2 (5 bases). The V end lost 4 bases, the J end lost 5 bases, and 12 bases lay between the germline ends. The length of the CDR3 is 13 residues. Germline CDR1 and CDR2: SNHLY and FYNNEI. CDR3: CASSVQDSDEQYF. CDR3 coding DNA: TGTGCCAGCAGTGTTCAGGACTCGGACGAGCAGTACTTC.

J is TRBJ1-2 and V is TRBV21-1; no DNA check was done on the table's D call, TRBD1. TRBV21-1 corresponds to a pseudogene. This CDR3 region has 16 residues. Written as DNA, the CDR3 is TGTGCCAGCAGCTTGGGACAGAAGCCTTCTAACTATGGCTACACCTTC. It codes for CASSLGQKPSNYGYTF.

The V and J genes are TRBV27 and TRBJ2-7; possibly TRBD1 for D (5 bases). Germline-derived CDR1 and CDR2 are MNHEY and SMNVEV (reference sequence). The V end was cut by 5 bases, the J end by 1 base, with 9 bases between. This CDR3 is 13 amino acids long. The CDR3 nucleotides are TGTGCCAGCAGTCAGGGATTTTCCTACGAGCAGTACTTC. Translation gives CASSQGFSYEQYF.

The chain joins TRBV24-1 to TRBJ1-1, with D unclear. V shed 2 bases and J shed 1 base, with 7 bases lying between them. The germline V gene has CDR1 KGHDR and CDR2 SFDVKD. The CDR3 has 14 residues. CDR3 loop: CATSDSDKNTEAFF. The CDR3 DNA reads as TGTGCCACCAGTGATTCAGACAAGAACACTGAAGCTTTCTTT.

V gene TRBV5-4 combines with J gene TRBJ1-5; no clear D gene. The CDR3 consists of 16 residues. V lost 0 bases and J lost 3, with 13 bases in between. Germline CDR1 SGHNT, CDR2 YYREEE (reference sequence). For the CDR3, the DNA is TGTGCCAGCAGCTTGGCCACGGACCCGGCCAATCAGCCCCAGCATTTT. Its translation: CASSLATDPANQPQHF.

This clonotype was counted a few times. The V gene is TRBV6-5, the J gene TRBJ1-1; TRBD1 matches at 7 bases. This CDR3 is 15 amino acids long. Germline CDR1 is MNHEY and CDR2 is SVGAGI. V was pared by 3 bases and J by 0 bases, with 4 bases of the junction left unmatched. The CDR3 loop reads CASSYLGTVNTEAFF. In DNA, the CDR3 is TGTGCCAGCAGTTATCTCGGGACAGTGAACACTGAAGCTTTCTTT.

The chain is built from TRBV12-3 or TRBV12-4 and TRBJ2-3; a weak D match, TRBD1 (5 bases). V was cut by 11 bases and J by 3 bases, with 18 bases left in between. The CDR3 sequence is 14 residues long. In DNA, the CDR3 is TGTGCCTCCCAGGGCACCTCTTTAACAGATACGCAGTATTTT. Translating it yields CASQGTSLTDTQYF.

The rearrangement joins TRBV11-3 to TRBJ1-1; D is uncertain. V was cut by 0 bases and J by 6 bases, with 5 bases left in between. CDR1 is SGHNT, CDR2 YENEEA, per germline. The CDR3 is 12 amino acids. This CDR3 is CASSLDFAEAFF. As DNA, the CDR3 is TGTGCCAGCAGCTTAGATTTCGCTGAAGCTTTCTTT.

This chain joins TRBV11-2 and TRBJ2-1; 9 positions agree with TRBD2. Losses at the gene ends were 1 base for V and 8 bases for J; bases not matched to a gene: 15. CDR1 SGHAT and CDR2 FQNNGV come from the germline V gene. The CDR3 runs 18 residues. As DNA, the CDR3 is TGTGCCAGCAGCTTAGTATTCTTCGCGGGAGGGTTTTTGGATGAGCAGTTCTTC. Translating it yields CASSLVFFAGGFLDEQFF.

This chain joins TRBV19 and TRBJ2-7; 7 bases agree with TRBD1. Unmatched junction bases numbered 12, after V lost 2 bases and J lost 2 bases. CDR3 length: 17 residues. Germline CDR1 and CDR2: LNHDA and SQIVND (reference sequence). For the CDR3, the DNA is TGTGCCAGTAGTATAAGGGGGACAGCCACAGCCCCCTACGAGCAGTACTTC. Translation gives CASSIRGTATAPYEQYF.

The gene calls are TRBV12-3 or TRBV12-4 and TRBJ1-2; D is unclear. The V end was cut by 7 bases, the J end by 2 bases, with 20 bases between. This CDR3 comprises 16 residues. In nucleotides, the CDR3 is TGTGCCAGCACCTTGTATGGCTGGGAGCTAAACTATGGCTACACCTTC. This encodes CASTLYGWELNYGYTF.

The V gene is TRBV28, the J gene TRBJ2-1; TRBD2 is a possible D gene (6 bases). The CDR3 covers 14 residues. Trimming removed 3 bases from V and 4 bases from J, with 10 bases in between. The germline CDR1 and CDR2 sequences are MDHEN and SYDVKM. CDR3 amino acids: CASSFVAEYNEQFF. CDR3 sequence (DNA): TGTGCCAGCAGTTTCGTAGCGGAGTACAATGAGCAGTTCTTC.

The chain couples TRBV27 to TRBJ1-1; D remains ambiguous. Germline CDR1 and CDR2: MNHEY and SMNVEV (reference sequence). CDR3 length: 16 amino acids. The ends were cut back, 4 bases at V and 2 bases at J, with 17 bases in the middle. The CDR3 DNA sequence: TGTGCCAGCAGTTCCCTCTTTGTAGAGGGAAACACTGAAGCTTTCTTT. Its translation: CASSSLFVEGNTEAFF.

In DNA form, the CDR3 reads TGCAGTGCTAGAGATCTGAGTGGTAGCGGGAGGGCAGATACGCAGTATTTT. It codes for CSARDLSGSGRADTQYF. The J gene is TRBJ2-3, the V gene TRBV20-1, with 11 bases identical to TRBD2. Losses at the gene ends were 0 bases for V and 4 bases for J; bases not matched to a gene: 9. CDR3 length: 17 amino acids. The germline gives CDR1 DFQATT, CDR2 SNEGSKA (reference sequence).

This chain uses TRBV3-1 with TRBJ2-4, with D possibly matching TRBD1 (5 bases). The CDR3 covers 17 residues. Per germline, CDR1 LGHDT and CDR2 YNNKEL (reference sequence). V was pared by 0 bases and J by 5 bases, with 17 bases between. The chain's CDR3 is CASSQEVEEGAENIQYF. The CDR3 nucleotides are TGTGCCAGCAGCCAAGAAGTCGAGGAAGGGGCCGAAAACATTCAGTACTTC.

The V call is TRBV20-1, the J call TRBJ2-7, with D possibly TRBD2 on 6 matching bases. The germline V gene encodes CDR1 DFQATT and CDR2 SNEGSKA (reference sequence). The ends were cut back, 2 bases at V and 2 bases at J, with 16 bases in the middle. The CDR3 spans 15 residues. CDR3 in amino acids: CSARFGGLFPYEQYF. Written as DNA, the CDR3 is TGCAGTGCTAGATTCGGGGGACTTTTCCCCTACGAGCAGTACTTC.

This clonotype showed up just once. The CDR3 is CASSSGGQGYGYTF. Here the CDR3 DNA reads TGTGCCAGCAGTTCAGGAGGACAGGGGTATGGCTACACCTTC. This rearrangement joins TRBV27 to TRBJ1-2, with TRBD1 matching over 9 bases. Trimming at V came to 4 bases and at J to 5 bases, leaving 5 bases not matched to a gene. The CDR3 consists of 14 residues. Looked up from germline, CDR1 is MNHEY and CDR2 is SMNVEV (reference sequence).

V is TRBV27 and J is TRBJ2-3; D is unclear. The CDR3 loop spans 17 amino acids. Trimming took 5 bases from V and 2 from J, leaving 20 bases between them. From germline, CDR1 is MNHEY and CDR2 SMNVEV (reference sequence). CDR3 sequence: CASSPDLLRLYTDTQYF. For the CDR3, the DNA is TGTGCCAGCAGTCCGGACCTTCTTCGACTGTACACAGATACGCAGTATTTT.

This chain joins TRBV21-1 and TRBJ2-3; the DNA was not compared with TRBD2, the D call given in the table. TRBV21-1 is a recognized pseudogene. This CDR3 is built from 16 residues. The CDR3 region is CASSKRGWRGQDTQYF. For the CDR3, the DNA is TGTGCCAGCAGCAAAAGGGGATGGCGGGGTCAAGATACGCAGTATTTT.

This rearrangement joins TRBV7-9 to TRBJ1-1; D is perhaps TRBD1 (6 bases). This CDR3 spans 11 amino acids. Germline values: CDR1 SEHNR, CDR2 FQNEAQ (reference sequence). Trimming took 10 bases from V and 4 from J, leaving 10 bases between them. CDR3 in DNA: TGTGCCAAGGGGGTTCTCACTGAAGCTTTCTTT. It translates to CAKGVLTEAFF.

This clonotype was seen only once. The CDR3 DNA sequence: TGTGCCAGCAGTTTCAGCGGGGGGGCAAGAGATACGCAGTATTTT. Its translation is CASSFSGGARDTQYF. The V gene is TRBV27, the J gene TRBJ2-3; 10 nucleotides agree with TRBD2. V shed 3 bases and J 5 bases; nucleotides not matched to a gene: 5. Germline loops: CDR1 MNHEY, CDR2 SMNVEV (reference sequence). The CDR3 contains 15 residues.

The chain joins TRBV7-9 to TRBJ2-5; 12 bases align to TRBD2. J gave up 5 bases and V 4 bases, and 8 bases lay outside the gene matches. CDR3 length: 16 residues. The germline gives CDR1 SEHNR, CDR2 FQNEAQ (reference sequence). The CDR3 reads CASSYDGLAGWETQYF. CDR3 coding DNA: TGTGCCAGCAGCTACGACGGACTAGCGGGATGGGAGACCCAGTACTTC. Looking up the rest from reference TRBV7-9 and TRBJ2-5 gives the full variable domain: DTGVSQNPRHKITKRGQNVTFRCDPISEHNRLYWYRQTLGQGPEFLTYFQNEAQLEKSRLLSDRFSAERPKGSFSTLEIQRTEQGDSAMYLCASSYDGLAGWETQYFGPGTRLLVL.

This clonotype has just a few counts. The gene calls are TRBV4-3 and TRBJ2-3; D call uncertain. Per germline, CDR1 LGHNA and CDR2 YSLEER. The CDR3 has 14 amino acids. Trimming left V 0 bases short and J 2 bases short, with 6 bases between. CDR3 amino acids: CASSQDSITDTQYF. As DNA, the CDR3 is TGCGCCAGCAGCCAAGACAGCATCACAGATACGCAGTATTTT.

The V gene is TRBV18, the J gene TRBJ2-5; TRBD1 is a possible D gene (6 bases). Germline loops: CDR1 KGHSH, CDR2 LQKENI. The CDR3 covers 14 residues. Trimming stripped 6 bases from V and 0 bases from J, with 11 bases between. The CDR3 loop is CASSQEGDQETQYF. In DNA, the CDR3 is TGTGCCAGCTCCCAAGAGGGGGACCAAGAGACCCAGTACTTC.

The chain employs TRBV29-1 and TRBJ1-5; 10 bases align to TRBD1. Germline V gene sequence: CDR1 SQVTM, CDR2 ANQGSEA. The trim removed 0 bases at V and 7 bases at J, leaving 18 bases unmatched. There are 19 residues in the CDR3. CDR3 bases: TGCAGCGTTGAAGATAATACGGTTTGGACAGGGGGACACACCCAGCCCCAGCATTTT. The encoded protein is CSVEDNTVWTGGHTQPQHF.

The V call is TRBV13, the J call TRBJ2-1; no definite D call. Germline CDR1 is PRHDT and CDR2 is FYEKMQ (reference sequence). V lost 5 bases to trimming and J lost 7 bases, with 15 bases between them. The CDR3 has 14 residues. The CDR3 protein is CASSSQTEKNEQFF. Here the CDR3 DNA reads TGTGCCAGCAGCAGCCAGACCGAAAAAAATGAGCAGTTCTTC.

This clonotype appeared a few times. The genes are TRBV19 and TRBJ1-5; D is unclear. The CDR3 extends over 10 amino acids. V lost 9 bases and J lost 9, with 9 bases in between. Looked up from germline, CDR1 is LNHDA and CDR2 is SQIVND (reference sequence). The CDR3 protein is CARTLGPQHF. The CDR3 nucleotides read TGTGCCAGAACCTTGGGGCCCCAGCATTTT. Supplemented by reference TRBV19 and TRBJ1-5, the full variable domain reads DGGITQSPKYLFRKEGQNVTLSCEQNLNHDAMYWYRQDPGQGLRLIYYSQIVNDFQKGDIAEGYSVSREKKESFPLTVTSAQKNPTAFYLCARTLGPQHFGDGTRLSIL.

This sequence joins TRBV7-9 and TRBJ2-1; weak D call: TRBD2 (6 bases). The CDR3 length is 16 residues. Germline V CDR1 and CDR2: SEHNR, FQNEAQ (reference sequence). V was cut by 5 bases and J by 7 bases, with 21 bases left in between. In nucleotides, the CDR3 is TGTGCCAGCAGCCCCCGGGGGAGCGGTCCTTTAAATGAGCAGTTCTTC. Amino acid sequence: CASSPRGSGPLNEQFF.

V and J are TRBV11-2 and TRBJ2-7; D uncertain. V lost 2 bases and J lost 1, with 6 bases in between. The CDR3 has 13 residues. Germline CDR1 and CDR2: SGHAT and FQNNGV. The CDR3 protein is CASSLWRSYEQYV. Here the CDR3 DNA reads TGTGCCAGCAGCTTATGGCGGTCCTACGAGCAGTACGTC.

The chain couples TRBV27 to TRBJ1-2; TRBD1 agrees at 12 bases. Trimming at V came to 8 bases and at J to 6 bases, leaving 13 bases not matched to a gene. Germline lookup yields CDR1 MNHEY and CDR2 SMNVEV (reference sequence). The CDR3 runs 16 residues. The CDR3 sequence is CASGLGQGAPRDGYTF. The CDR3 region has the DNA TGTGCCAGCGGCTTGGGACAGGGGGCGCCCCGGGATGGCTACACCTTC.